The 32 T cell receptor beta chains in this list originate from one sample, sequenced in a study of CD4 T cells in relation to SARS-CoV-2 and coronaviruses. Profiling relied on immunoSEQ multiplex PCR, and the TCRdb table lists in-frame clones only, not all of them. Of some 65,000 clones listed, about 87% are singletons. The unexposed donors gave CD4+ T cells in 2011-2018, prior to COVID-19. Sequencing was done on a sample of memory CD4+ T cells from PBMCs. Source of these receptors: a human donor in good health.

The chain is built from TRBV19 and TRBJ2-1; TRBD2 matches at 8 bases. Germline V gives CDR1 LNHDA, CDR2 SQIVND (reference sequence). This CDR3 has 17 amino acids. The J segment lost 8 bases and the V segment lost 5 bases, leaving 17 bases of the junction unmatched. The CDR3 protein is CASSPQIPGLGTDEQFF. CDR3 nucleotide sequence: TGTGCCAGTAGTCCCCAAATCCCGGGACTAGGGACTGATGAGCAGTTCTTC.

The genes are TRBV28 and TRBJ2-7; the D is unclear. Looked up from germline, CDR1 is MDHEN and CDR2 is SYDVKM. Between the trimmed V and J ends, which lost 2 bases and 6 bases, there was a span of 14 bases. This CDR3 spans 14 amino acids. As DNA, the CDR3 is TGTGCCAGCAGTTTAGTCCACAACGGCGGCGAGCAGTACTTC. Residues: CASSLVHNGGEQYF.

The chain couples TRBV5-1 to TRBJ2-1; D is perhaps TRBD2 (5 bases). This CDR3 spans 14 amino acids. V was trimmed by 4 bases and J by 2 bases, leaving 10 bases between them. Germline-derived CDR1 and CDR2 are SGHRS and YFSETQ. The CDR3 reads CASSPLSAYNEQFF. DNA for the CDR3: TGCGCCAGCAGCCCGCTTAGCGCCTACAATGAGCAGTTCTTC.

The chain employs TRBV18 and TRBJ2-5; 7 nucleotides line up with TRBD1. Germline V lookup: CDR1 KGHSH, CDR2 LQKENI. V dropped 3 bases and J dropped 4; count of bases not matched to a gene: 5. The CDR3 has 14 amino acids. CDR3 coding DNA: TGTGCCAGCTCACCGGTTGAGGGGGCAGAGACCCAGTACTTC. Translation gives CASSPVEGAETQYF.

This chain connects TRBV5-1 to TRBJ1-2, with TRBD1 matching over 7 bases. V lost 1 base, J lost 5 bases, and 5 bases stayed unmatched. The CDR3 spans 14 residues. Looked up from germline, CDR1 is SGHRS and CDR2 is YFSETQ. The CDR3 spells CASSLTGEAYGYTF. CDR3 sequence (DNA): TGCGCCAGCAGCTTGACAGGGGAGGCGTATGGCTACACCTTC.

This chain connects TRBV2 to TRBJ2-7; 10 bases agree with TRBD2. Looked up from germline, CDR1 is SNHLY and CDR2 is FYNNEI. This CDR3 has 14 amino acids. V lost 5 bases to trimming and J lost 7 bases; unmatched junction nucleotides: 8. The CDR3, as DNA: TGTGCCAGCAGTCTCTTAGCGGGAGGTGGAGAGCAGTACTTC. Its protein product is CASSLLAGGGEQYF. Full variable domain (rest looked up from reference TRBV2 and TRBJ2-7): EPEVTQTPSHQVTQMGQEVILRCVPISNHLYFYWYRQILGQKVEFLVSFYNNEISEKSEIFDDQFSVERPDGSNFTLKIRSTKLEDSAMYFCASSLLAGGGEQYFGPGTRLTVT.

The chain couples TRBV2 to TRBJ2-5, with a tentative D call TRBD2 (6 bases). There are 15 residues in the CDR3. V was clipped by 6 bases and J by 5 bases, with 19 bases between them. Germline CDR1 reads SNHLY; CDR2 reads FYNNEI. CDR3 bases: TGTGCCAGCAGCCCTACCCCGGGAGAGGAGGAGACCCAGTACTTC. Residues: CASSPTPGEEETQYF.

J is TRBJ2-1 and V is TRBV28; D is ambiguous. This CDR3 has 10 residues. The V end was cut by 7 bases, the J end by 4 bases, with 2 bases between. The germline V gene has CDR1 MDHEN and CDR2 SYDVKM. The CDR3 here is CASTYNEQFF. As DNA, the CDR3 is TGTGCCAGCACTTACAATGAGCAGTTCTTC.

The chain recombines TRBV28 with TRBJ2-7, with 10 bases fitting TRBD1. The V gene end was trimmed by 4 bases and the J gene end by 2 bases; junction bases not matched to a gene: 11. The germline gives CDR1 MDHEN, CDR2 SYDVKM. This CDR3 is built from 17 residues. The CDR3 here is CASSSRLGQGKTYEQYF. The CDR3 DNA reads TGTGCCAGCAGTTCAAGGCTGGGACAGGGGAAAACCTACGAGCAGTACTTC. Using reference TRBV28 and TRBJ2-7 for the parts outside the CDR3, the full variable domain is DVKVTQSSRYLVKRTGEKVFLECVQDMDHENMFWYRQDPGLGLRLIYFSYDVKMKEKGDIPEGYSVSREKKERFSLILESASTNQTSMYLCASSSRLGQGKTYEQYFGPGTRLTVT.

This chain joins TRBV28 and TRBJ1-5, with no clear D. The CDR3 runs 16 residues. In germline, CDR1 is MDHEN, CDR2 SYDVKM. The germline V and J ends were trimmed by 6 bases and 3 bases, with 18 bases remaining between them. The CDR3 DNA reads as TGTGCCAGCAGGCTAAGGCGGCGCCAACCCAATCAGCCCCAGCATTTT. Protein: CASRLRRRQPNQPQHF.

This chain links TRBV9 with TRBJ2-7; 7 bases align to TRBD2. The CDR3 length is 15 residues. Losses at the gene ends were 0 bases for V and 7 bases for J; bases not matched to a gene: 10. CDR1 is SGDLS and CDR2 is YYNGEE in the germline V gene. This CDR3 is CASSVEVAGVSEQYF. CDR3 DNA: TGTGCCAGCAGCGTAGAGGTGGCGGGAGTTAGTGAGCAGTACTTC.

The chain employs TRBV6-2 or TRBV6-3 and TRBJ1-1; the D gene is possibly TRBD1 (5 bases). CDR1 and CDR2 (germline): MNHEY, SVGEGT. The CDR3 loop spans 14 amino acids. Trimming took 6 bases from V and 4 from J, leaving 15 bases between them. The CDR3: CASSRRAGRTEAFF. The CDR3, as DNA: TGTGCCAGCAGCCGCCGGGCAGGGCGCACTGAAGCTTTCTTT.

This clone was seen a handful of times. CDR3 in amino acids: CASSQDGTGAYYGYTF. The CDR3 DNA follows: TGCGCCAGCAGCCAAGACGGGACAGGGGCCTACTATGGCTACACCTTC. The chain is built from TRBV4-1 and TRBJ1-2, with 10 bases lining up with TRBD1. Trimming cost V 0 bases and J 3 bases; bases outside gene matches: 4. The CDR3 loop spans 16 amino acids. Germline V gene lookup returns CDR1 MGHRA and CDR2 YSYEKL.

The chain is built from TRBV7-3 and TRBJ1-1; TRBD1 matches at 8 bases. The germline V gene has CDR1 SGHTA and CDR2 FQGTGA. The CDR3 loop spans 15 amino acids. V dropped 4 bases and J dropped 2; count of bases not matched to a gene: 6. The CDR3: CASSSPGQGNTEAFF. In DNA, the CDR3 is TGTGCCAGCAGCTCCCCCGGACAGGGCAACACTGAAGCTTTCTTT.

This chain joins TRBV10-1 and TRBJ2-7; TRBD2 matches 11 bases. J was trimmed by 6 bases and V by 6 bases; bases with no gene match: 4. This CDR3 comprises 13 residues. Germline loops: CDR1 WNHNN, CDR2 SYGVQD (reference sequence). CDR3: CASSFGLAGEQYF. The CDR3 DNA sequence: TGCGCCAGCAGCTTCGGACTAGCGGGCGAGCAGTACTTC.

DNA of the CDR3: TGTGCCAGCAGCTACGGGGGGCCCACGCTAAGAGCAGCCAAAAACATTCAGTACTTC. Its protein is CASSYGGPTLRAAKNIQYF. This sequence joins TRBV21-1 and TRBJ2-4; the D call TRBD2 from the table was never checked on the DNA. TRBV21-1 is listed as a pseudogene. CDR3 length: 19 residues.

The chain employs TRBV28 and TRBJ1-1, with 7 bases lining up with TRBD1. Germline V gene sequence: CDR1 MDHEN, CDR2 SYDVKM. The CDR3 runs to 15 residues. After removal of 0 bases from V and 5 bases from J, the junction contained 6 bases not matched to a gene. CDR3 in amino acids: CASSLWQGGSTEAFF. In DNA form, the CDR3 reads TGTGCCAGCAGTTTATGGCAGGGGGGAAGTACTGAAGCTTTCTTT.

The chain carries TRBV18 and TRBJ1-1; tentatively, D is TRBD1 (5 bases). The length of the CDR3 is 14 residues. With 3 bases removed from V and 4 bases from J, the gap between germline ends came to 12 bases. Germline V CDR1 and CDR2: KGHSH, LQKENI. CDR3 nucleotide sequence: TGTGCCAGCTCACCCCCGGGGACGACCACTGAAGCTTTCTTT. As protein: CASSPPGTTTEAFF.

The CDR3 DNA follows: TGCGCCAGCAGCTTGACCAGAGCGGCAACTAGCACAGATACGCAGTATTTT. It is translated as CASSLTRAATSTDTQYF. This chain connects TRBV5-1 to TRBJ2-3; maybe TRBD2 (5 bases). The CDR3 spans 17 residues. Germline CDR1 reads SGHRS; CDR2 reads YFSETQ. V lost 1 base to trimming and J lost 0 bases, with 15 bases between them.

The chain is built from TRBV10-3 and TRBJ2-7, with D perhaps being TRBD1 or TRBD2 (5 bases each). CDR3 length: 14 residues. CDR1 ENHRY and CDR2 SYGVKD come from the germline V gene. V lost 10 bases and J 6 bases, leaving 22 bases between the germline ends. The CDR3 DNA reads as TGTGCCACCCGGGGTCCAGGGATGGGGCGCGAGCAGTACTTC. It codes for CATRGPGMGREQYF.

CDR3 residues: CASSPDRPNSPLHF. The CDR3 DNA reads TGTGCCAGCAGCCCGGACAGACCTAATTCACCCCTCCACTTT. This chain connects TRBV27 to TRBJ1-6; D may be TRBD1 (6 bases). Trimming removed 6 bases from V and 6 bases from J, with 12 bases in between. The CDR3 length is 14 residues. Germline V CDR1 and CDR2: MNHEY, SMNVEV (reference sequence).

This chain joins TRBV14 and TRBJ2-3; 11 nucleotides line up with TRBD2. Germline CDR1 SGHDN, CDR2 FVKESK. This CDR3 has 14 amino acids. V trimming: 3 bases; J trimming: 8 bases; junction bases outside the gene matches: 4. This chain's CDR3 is CASSQTSGIATQYF. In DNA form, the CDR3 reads TGTGCCAGCAGCCAGACTAGCGGGATTGCTACGCAGTATTTT.

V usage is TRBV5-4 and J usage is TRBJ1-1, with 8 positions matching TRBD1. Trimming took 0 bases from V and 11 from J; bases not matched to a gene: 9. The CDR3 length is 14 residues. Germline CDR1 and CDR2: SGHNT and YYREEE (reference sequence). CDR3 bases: TGTGCCAGCAGCTTGGCCGGACAGGGCTTTAGGGCTTTCTTT. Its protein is CASSLAGQGFRAFF.

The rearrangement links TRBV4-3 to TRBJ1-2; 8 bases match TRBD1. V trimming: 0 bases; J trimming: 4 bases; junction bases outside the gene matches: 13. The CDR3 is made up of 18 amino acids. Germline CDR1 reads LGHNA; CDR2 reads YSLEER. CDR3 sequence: CASSQEANQGALGYGYTF. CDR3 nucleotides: TGCGCCAGCAGCCAAGAAGCTAATCAGGGGGCCCTCGGCTATGGCTACACCTTC.

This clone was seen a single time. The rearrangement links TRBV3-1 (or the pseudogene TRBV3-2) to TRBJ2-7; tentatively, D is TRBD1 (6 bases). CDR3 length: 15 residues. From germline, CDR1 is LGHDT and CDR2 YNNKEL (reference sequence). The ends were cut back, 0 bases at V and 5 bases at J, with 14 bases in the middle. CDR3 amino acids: CASSQDTTAGDEQYF. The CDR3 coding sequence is TGTGCCAGCAGCCAAGATACAACGGCAGGGGACGAGCAGTACTTC.

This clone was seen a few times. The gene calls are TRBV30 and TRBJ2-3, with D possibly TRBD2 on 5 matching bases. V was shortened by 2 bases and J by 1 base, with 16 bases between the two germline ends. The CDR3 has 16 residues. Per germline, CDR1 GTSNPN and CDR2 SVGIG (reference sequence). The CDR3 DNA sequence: TGTGCCTGGAGTCAGGACGGGAAGGGTGGCACAGATACGCAGTATTTT. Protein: CAWSQDGKGGTDTQYF.

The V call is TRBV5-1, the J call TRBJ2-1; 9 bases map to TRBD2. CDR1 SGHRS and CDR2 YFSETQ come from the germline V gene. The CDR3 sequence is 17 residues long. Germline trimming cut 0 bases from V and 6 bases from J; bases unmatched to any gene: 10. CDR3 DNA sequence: TGCGCCAGCAGCTTGGGGGCGGGGGGACTAGCAAGCAATGAGCAGTTCTTC. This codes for CASSLGAGGLASNEQFF.

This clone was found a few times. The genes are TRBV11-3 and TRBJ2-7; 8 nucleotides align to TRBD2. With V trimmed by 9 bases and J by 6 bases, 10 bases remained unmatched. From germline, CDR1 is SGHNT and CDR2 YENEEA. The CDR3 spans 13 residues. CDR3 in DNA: TGTGCCAGTGCTATAGCGGGAACTTTCGAGCAGTACTTC. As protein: CASAIAGTFEQYF.

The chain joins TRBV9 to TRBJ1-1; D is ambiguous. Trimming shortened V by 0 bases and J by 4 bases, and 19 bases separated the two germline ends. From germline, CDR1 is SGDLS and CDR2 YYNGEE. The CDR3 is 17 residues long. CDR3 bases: TGTGCCAGCAGCGTAGGGGTGGTGGGAGACCCACGCACTGAAGCTTTCTTT. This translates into CASSVGVVGDPRTEAFF.

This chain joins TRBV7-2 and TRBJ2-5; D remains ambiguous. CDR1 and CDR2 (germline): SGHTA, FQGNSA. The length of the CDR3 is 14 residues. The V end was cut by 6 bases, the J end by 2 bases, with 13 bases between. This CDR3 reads CASSSDLPQETQYF. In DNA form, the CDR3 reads TGTGCCAGCAGTTCAGACCTGCCTCAAGAGACCCAGTACTTC. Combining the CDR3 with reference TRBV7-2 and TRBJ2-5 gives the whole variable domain GAGVSQSPSNKVTEKGKDVELRCDPISGHTALYWYRQSLGQGLEFLIYFQGNSAPDKSGLPSDRFSAERTGGSVSTLTIQRTQQEDSAVYLCASSSDLPQETQYFGPGTRLLVL.

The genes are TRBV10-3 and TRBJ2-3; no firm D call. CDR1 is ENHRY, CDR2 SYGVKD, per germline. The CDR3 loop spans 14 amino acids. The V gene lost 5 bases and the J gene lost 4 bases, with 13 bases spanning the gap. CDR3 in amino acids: CAISNPPRADTQYF. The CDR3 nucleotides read TGTGCCATCAGTAACCCACCTAGGGCAGATACGCAGTATTTT.

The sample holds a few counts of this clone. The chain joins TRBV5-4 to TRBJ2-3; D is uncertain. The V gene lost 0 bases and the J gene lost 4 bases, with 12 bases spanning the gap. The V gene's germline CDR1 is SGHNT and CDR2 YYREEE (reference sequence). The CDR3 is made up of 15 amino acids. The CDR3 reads CASSLDGVGSDTQYF. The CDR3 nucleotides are TGTGCCAGCAGCTTGGACGGTGTGGGCTCAGATACGCAGTATTTT.